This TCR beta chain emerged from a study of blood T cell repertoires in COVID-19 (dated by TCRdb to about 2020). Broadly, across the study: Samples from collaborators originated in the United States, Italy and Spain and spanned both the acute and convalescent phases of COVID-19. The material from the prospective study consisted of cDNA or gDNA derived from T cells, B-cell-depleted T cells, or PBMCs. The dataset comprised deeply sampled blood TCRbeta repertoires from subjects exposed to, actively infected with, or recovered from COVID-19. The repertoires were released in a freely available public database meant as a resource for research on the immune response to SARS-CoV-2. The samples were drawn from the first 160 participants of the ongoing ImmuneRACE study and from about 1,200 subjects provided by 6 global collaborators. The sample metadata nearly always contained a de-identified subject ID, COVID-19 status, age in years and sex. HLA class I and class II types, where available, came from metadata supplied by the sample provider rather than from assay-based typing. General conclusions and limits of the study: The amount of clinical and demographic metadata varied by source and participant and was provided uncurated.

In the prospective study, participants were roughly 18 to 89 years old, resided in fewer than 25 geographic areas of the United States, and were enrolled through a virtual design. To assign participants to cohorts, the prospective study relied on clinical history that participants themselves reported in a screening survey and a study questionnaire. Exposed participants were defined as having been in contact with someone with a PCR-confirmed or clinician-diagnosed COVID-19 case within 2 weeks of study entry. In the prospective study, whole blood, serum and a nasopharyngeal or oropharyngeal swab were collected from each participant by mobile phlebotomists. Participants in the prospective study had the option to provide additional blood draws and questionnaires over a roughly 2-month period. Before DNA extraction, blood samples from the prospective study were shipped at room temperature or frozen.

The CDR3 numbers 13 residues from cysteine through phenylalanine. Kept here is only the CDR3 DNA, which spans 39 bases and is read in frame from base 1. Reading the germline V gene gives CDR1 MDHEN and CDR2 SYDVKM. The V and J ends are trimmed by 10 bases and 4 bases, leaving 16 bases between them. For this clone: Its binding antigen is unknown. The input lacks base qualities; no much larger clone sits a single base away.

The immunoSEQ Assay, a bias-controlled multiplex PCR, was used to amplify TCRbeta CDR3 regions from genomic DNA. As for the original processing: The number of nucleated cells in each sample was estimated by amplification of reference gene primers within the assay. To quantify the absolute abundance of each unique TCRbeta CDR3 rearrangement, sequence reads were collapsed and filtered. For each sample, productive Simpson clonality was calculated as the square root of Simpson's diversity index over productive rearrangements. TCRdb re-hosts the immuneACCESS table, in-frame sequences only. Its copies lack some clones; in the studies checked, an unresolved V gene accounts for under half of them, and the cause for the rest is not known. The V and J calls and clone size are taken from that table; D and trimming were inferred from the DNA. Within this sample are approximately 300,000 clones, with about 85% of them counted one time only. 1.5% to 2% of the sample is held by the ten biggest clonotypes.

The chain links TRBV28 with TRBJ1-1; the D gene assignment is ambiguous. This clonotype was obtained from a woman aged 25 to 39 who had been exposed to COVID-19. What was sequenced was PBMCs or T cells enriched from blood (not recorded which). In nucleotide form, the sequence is TGTGCCACCAGAGGAGGGTTGAGCACTGAAGCTTTCTTT. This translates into CATRGGLSTEAFF.